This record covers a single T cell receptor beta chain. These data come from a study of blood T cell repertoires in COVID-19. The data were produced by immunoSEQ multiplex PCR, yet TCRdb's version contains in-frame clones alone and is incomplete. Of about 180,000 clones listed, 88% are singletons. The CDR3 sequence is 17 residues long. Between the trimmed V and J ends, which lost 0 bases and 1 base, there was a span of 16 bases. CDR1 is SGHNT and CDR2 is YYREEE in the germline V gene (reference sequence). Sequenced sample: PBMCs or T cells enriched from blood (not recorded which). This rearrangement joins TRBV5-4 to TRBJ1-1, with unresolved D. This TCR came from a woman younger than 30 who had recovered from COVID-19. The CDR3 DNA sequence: TGTGCCAGCAGCTTGGTCCCGGGGATAGTAAGGAACACTGAAGCTTTCTTT. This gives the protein CASSLVPGIVRNTEAFF. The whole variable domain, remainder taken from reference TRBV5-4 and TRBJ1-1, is ETGVTQSPTHLIKTRGQQVTLRCSSQSGHNTVSWYQQALGQGPQFIFQYYREEENGRGNFPPRFSGLQFPNYSSELNVNALELDDSALYLCASSLVPGIVRNTEAFFGQGTRLTVV.